The clone carrying this TCR beta chain was seen more than once but under ten times. Its antigen remains unknown. This sample was taken from a study of blood T cells in healthy people across ages. The V segment lost 4 bases and the J segment 0 bases; nucleotides outside the gene matches: 10. Germline lookup yields CDR1 SGDLS and CDR2 YYNGEE. The CDR3 is 17 residues long. Each individual donor underwent a draw of about 9.1 milliliters of peripheral blood. Study-wide findings and caveats: Bulk PBMC profiling left naive and antigen-experienced comparisons inconclusive.

With a J-beta primer mix and a sample-barcoded 5' primer, a second PCR ran about 7 to 12 cycles. Using its own MiXCR run on the 5' RACE reads, TCRdb lists one record per CDR3 protein. Found here are about 1 million distinct CDR3 sequences, 40% to 55% of them singletons; the top ten hold approximately 17%. The sample comprised blood. The chain is built from TRBV9 and TRBJ2-1, with 7 bases matching TRBD2. The clonotype comes from a woman aged 55-70 years in good health. CDR3 in DNA: TGTGCCAGCAGCCCCCGAACCGGGACTAACTCCTACAATGAGCAGTTCTTC. Protein sequence: CASSPRTGTNSYNEQFF.